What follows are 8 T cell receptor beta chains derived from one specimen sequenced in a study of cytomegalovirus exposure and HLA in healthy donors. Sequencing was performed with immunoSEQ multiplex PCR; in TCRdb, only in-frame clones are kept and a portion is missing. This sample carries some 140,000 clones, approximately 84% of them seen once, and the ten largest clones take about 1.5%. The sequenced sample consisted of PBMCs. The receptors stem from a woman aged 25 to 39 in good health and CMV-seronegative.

The CDR3 protein is CASSLDSVMSPLHF. The CDR3 DNA sequence: TGTGCCAGCAGCTTGGACAGTGTCATGTCACCCCTCCACTTT. This chain connects TRBV7-9 to TRBJ1-6; a possible D gene is TRBD1 (6 bases). CDR1 SEHNR and CDR2 FQNEAQ come from the germline V gene (reference sequence). CDR3 size: 14 residues. The V gene lost 3 bases and the J gene lost 10 bases, with 13 bases spanning the gap.

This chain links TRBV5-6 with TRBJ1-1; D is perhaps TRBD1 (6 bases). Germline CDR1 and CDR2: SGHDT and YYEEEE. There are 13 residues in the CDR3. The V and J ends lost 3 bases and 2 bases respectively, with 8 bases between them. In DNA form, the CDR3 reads TGTGCCAGCAGCTCGACAGGTAACACTGAAGCTTTCTTT. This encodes CASSSTGNTEAFF.

CDR3 in amino acids: CASSPGGVIVTDTQYF. The CDR3 coding sequence is TGCGCCAGCAGCCCCGGCGGGGTCATCGTCACAGATACGCAGTATTTT. The chain uses TRBV4-3 and TRBJ2-3, with D perhaps TRBD2 (6 bases). Germline CDR1 reads LGHNA; CDR2 reads YSLEER. Trimming removed 4 bases at V and 2 bases at J, with 16 bases between. The CDR3 consists of 16 residues.

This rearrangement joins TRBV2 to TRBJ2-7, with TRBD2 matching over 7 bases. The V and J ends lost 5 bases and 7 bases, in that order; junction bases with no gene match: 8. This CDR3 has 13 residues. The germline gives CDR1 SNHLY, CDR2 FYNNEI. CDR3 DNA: TGTGCCAGCAGTCCCGGACTAGTGGGTGAGCAGTACTTC. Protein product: CASSPGLVGEQYF.

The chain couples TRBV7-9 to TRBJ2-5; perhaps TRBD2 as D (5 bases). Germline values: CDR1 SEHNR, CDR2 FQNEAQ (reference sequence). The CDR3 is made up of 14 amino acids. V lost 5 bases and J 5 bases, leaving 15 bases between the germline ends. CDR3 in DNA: TGTGCCAGCAGCCAGGACTCGCCCAGGGAGACCCAGTACTTC. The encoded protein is CASSQDSPRETQYF.

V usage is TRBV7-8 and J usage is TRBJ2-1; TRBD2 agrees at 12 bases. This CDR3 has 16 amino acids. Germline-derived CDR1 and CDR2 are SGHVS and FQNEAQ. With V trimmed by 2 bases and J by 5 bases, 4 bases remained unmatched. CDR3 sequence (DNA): TGTGCCAGCAGCTTATGGTGGACTAGCGGGGACAATGAGCAGTTCTTC. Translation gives CASSLWWTSGDNEQFF.

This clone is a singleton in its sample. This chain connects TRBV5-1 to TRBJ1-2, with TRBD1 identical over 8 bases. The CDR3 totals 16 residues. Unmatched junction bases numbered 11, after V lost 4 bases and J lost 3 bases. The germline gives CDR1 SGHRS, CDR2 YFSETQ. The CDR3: CASSPLGQGWDYGYTF. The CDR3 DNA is TGCGCCAGCAGCCCTCTAGGACAGGGATGGGACTATGGCTACACCTTC. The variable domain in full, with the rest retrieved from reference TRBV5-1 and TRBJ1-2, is KAGVTQTPRYLIKTRGQQVTLSCSPISGHRSVSWYQQTPGQGLQFLFEYFSETQRNKGNFPGRFSGRQFSNSRSEMNVSTLELGDSALYLCASSPLGQGWDYGYTFGSGTRLTVV.

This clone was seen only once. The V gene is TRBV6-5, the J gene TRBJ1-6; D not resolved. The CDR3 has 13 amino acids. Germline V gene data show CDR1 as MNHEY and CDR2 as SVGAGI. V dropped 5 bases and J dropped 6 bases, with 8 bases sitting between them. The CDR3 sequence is CASSTGLNSPLHF. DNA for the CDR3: TGTGCCAGCAGTACCGGTCTTAATTCACCCCTCCACTTT.